The rows below give T cell receptor beta chains drawn from one sample of a study of blood T cell repertoires in COVID-19. Repertoires were generated with immunoSEQ multiplex PCR, while TCRdb's copy carries only in-frame clones and drops some. This sample yields 99,000 or so clones, of which roughly 83% are seen a single time; roughly 3.4% belongs to the top ten. The material sequenced was peripheral blood. All receptors derive from a woman of 80 years or more with active or convalescent COVID-19. Both conserved end residues are trimmed from each CDR3. Each record gives: V gene, clone size, D gene, J gene, CDR3 protein. The D gene is left open where the match is weak. Size values are once, few and many counts, or a class for expanded clones, and some rows have none.

V gene: TRBV30; clone size: .; D gene: TRBD1; J gene: TRBJ1-5; CDR3 protein: AWSRDRLGDGNQPQH
V gene: TRBV5-1; clone size: .; D gene: TRBD2; J gene: TRBJ2-1; CDR3 protein: ASSLVGTSDNEQF
V gene: TRBV28; clone size: .; D gene: TRBD1; J gene: TRBJ1-2; CDR3 protein: ASSLTAQGNYGYT
V gene: TRBV5-8; clone size: .; D gene: .; J gene: TRBJ1-1; CDR3 protein: ASSWGFLGGTEAF
V gene: TRBV20-1; clone size: .; D gene: .; J gene: TRBJ1-5; CDR3 protein: SASWQGKGIINQPQH
V gene: TRBV6-2/TRBV6-3; clone size: .; D gene: TRBD1; J gene: TRBJ1-5; CDR3 protein: ASSYSQGAGVDSNQPQH
V gene: TRBV19; clone size: .; D gene: .; J gene: TRBJ1-6; CDR3 protein: ASSMTTPGGSYNSPLH
V gene: TRBV3-1/TRBV3-2; clone size: .; D gene: TRBD2; J gene: TRBJ2-7; CDR3 protein: ASSPTSGSREQY
V gene: TRBV7-8; clone size: .; D gene: .; J gene: TRBJ1-2; CDR3 protein: ASSLNSLLLGYT
V gene: TRBV5-6; clone size: few; D gene: .; J gene: TRBJ2-7; CDR3 protein: ASSSQGYEQY
V gene: TRBV7-9; clone size: .; D gene: TRBD1; J gene: TRBJ2-5; CDR3 protein: ASSPRDRGQETQY
V gene: TRBV5-1; clone size: .; D gene: TRBD1; J gene: TRBJ2-2; CDR3 protein: ASRLGPGTGGTGELF
V gene: TRBV6-5; clone size: .; D gene: TRBD1; J gene: TRBJ1-1; CDR3 protein: ASSQGTATGEAF
V gene: TRBV7-3; clone size: .; D gene: .; J gene: TRBJ1-1; CDR3 protein: ASSLTGVNTEAF
V gene: TRBV5-1; clone size: .; D gene: TRBD1; J gene: TRBJ1-2; CDR3 protein: ASSLTGANYGYT
V gene: TRBV4-1; clone size: .; D gene: .; J gene: TRBJ2-1; CDR3 protein: ASSQATGVNEQF
V gene: TRBV27; clone size: .; D gene: TRBD1; J gene: TRBJ2-7; CDR3 protein: ASSPSTGSRGEQY
V gene: TRBV28; clone size: .; D gene: TRBD1; J gene: TRBJ1-1; CDR3 protein: ASSSQGRRTEAF
V gene: TRBV4-1; clone size: .; D gene: TRBD1; J gene: TRBJ1-1; CDR3 protein: ASSGRQGAERNTEAF
V gene: TRBV9; clone size: .; D gene: TRBD1; J gene: TRBJ1-3; CDR3 protein: ASSVGGQGPGNTIY
V gene: TRBV29-1; clone size: .; D gene: .; J gene: TRBJ1-3; CDR3 protein: SVEGGIGESSGNTIY
V gene: TRBV4-1; clone size: .; D gene: .; J gene: TRBJ1-1; CDR3 protein: ASSQDPPKRGTEAF
V gene: TRBV3-1/TRBV3-2; clone size: .; D gene: TRBD2; J gene: TRBJ2-1; CDR3 protein: ASSLRLAGVDEQF
V gene: TRBV28; clone size: .; D gene: TRBD1; J gene: TRBJ1-2; CDR3 protein: ASSLRGRISGYT
V gene: TRBV7-2; clone size: .; D gene: .; J gene: TRBJ1-5; CDR3 protein: ASSRAPGDNQPQH
V gene: TRBV5-4; clone size: .; D gene: .; J gene: TRBJ1-1; CDR3 protein: ASSVKNTEAF
V gene: TRBV3-1/TRBV3-2; clone size: .; D gene: TRBD1; J gene: TRBJ1-3; CDR3 protein: ASSSTTGGNGNTIY
V gene: TRBV28; clone size: once; D gene: .; J gene: TRBJ1-3; CDR3 protein: ASSLSTFDGNTIY
V gene: TRBV10-3; clone size: .; D gene: .; J gene: TRBJ1-4; CDR3 protein: AISTNREKLF
V gene: TRBV5-6; clone size: .; D gene: .; J gene: TRBJ1-5; CDR3 protein: ASSLMVGQPQH
V gene: TRBV28; clone size: once; D gene: .; J gene: TRBJ1-1; CDR3 protein: ASRPYRGRDTEAF
V gene: TRBV6-5; clone size: .; D gene: .; J gene: TRBJ2-2; CDR3 protein: ASEDGELF
V gene: TRBV10-1; clone size: .; D gene: .; J gene: TRBJ1-5; CDR3 protein: ASSEVAGNQPQH
V gene: TRBV6-6; clone size: .; D gene: TRBD2; J gene: TRBJ2-5; CDR3 protein: ASSYPRLAGETQY
V gene: TRBV5-1; clone size: once; D gene: TRBD2; J gene: TRBJ2-1; CDR3 protein: ASSPGGGRDNEQF
V gene: TRBV27; clone size: .; D gene: .; J gene: TRBJ2-5; CDR3 protein: ASSLFPGDGTQY
V gene: TRBV9; clone size: .; D gene: .; J gene: TRBJ2-5; CDR3 protein: ASSVVGSGPQETQY
V gene: TRBV7-9; clone size: .; D gene: TRBD1; J gene: TRBJ1-1; CDR3 protein: ASSRQGVDTEAF
V gene: TRBV2; clone size: .; D gene: .; J gene: TRBJ2-2; CDR3 protein: ASSVDSIDTGELF
V gene: TRBV20-1; clone size: once; D gene: TRBD1; J gene: TRBJ1-2; CDR3 protein: SAGQGRGYT
V gene: TRBV7-3; clone size: .; D gene: TRBD1; J gene: TRBJ2-2; CDR3 protein: ASSLEGQGFRELF